The 32 T cell receptor beta chains listed next were all sequenced from one sample in a study of cytomegalovirus exposure and HLA in healthy donors. Primers for the PCR totalled 60 Vbeta and 13 Jbeta. Method: immunoSEQ multiplex PCR; TCRdb's copy keeps in-frame clones and lacks some. The sample has tens of thousands of clones; roughly four fifths are singletons. Material: PBMCs. These receptors were obtained from a man between 18 and 35 years old in good health and CMV-seronegative.

V and J are TRBV28 and TRBJ2-6; D unresolved. V was pared by 3 bases and J by 0 bases, with 12 bases between. This CDR3 contains 17 residues. Germline V gene data show CDR1 as MDHEN and CDR2 as SYDVKM. CDR3 sequence: CASSFPLRSSGANVLTF. In DNA, the CDR3 is TGTGCCAGCAGTTTTCCGCTGAGAAGCTCTGGGGCCAACGTCCTGACTTTC.

There are a few counts of this clone. V is TRBV6-5 and J is TRBJ2-7; D is perhaps TRBD1 (5 bases). The V and J ends lost 5 bases and 3 bases respectively, with 11 bases between them. CDR3 length equals 13 residues. Germline lookup yields CDR1 MNHEY and CDR2 SVGAGI. The CDR3 reads CASSQGRFYEQYF. The DNA of the CDR3 is TGTGCCAGCAGTCAGGGCAGGTTCTACGAGCAGTACTTC.

In its sample, this clone was seen once. Other DNA sequences in the sample encode the same CDR3. The chain links TRBV4-3 to TRBJ2-1; D perhaps matches TRBD1 (5 bases). The CDR3 spans 16 residues. Per germline, CDR1 LGHNA and CDR2 YSLEER. V was shortened by 0 bases and J by 10 bases, with 19 bases between the two germline ends. In DNA form, the CDR3 reads TGCGCCAGCAGCCAAGATCCCCAGGGCTCCGTCAACGAGCAGTTCTTC. It is translated as CASSQDPQGSVNEQFF.

The gene calls are TRBV2 and TRBJ1-5; 7 positions agree with TRBD1. The CDR3 loop spans 14 amino acids. Trimming took 3 bases from V and 5 from J; bases not matched to a gene: 4. CDR1 SNHLY and CDR2 FYNNEI come from the germline V gene. The CDR3 DNA is TGTGCCAGCAGTGAGGACAGGAGCGATCAGCCCCAGCATTTT. The encoded protein is CASSEDRSDQPQHF. The full variable domain, its missing parts supplied by reference TRBV2 and TRBJ1-5, is EPEVTQTPSHQVTQMGQEVILRCVPISNHLYFYWYRQILGQKVEFLVSFYNNEISEKSEIFDDQFSVERPDGSNFTLKIRSTKLEDSAMYFCASSEDRSDQPQHFGDGTRLSIL.

The gene calls are TRBV27 and TRBJ1-1; tentative D call: TRBD1 (5 bases). The CDR3 has 15 amino acids. The V and J ends lost 5 bases and 0 bases respectively, with 13 bases between them. Germline-derived CDR1 and CDR2 are MNHEY and SMNVEV (reference sequence). CDR3 in DNA: TGTGCCAGCAGTCCACTGGGAGGGGTGAACACTGAAGCTTTCTTT. The encoded protein is CASSPLGGVNTEAFF.

The rearrangement uses TRBV28 and TRBJ1-1; D not certain. Germline V gene data show CDR1 as MDHEN and CDR2 as SYDVKM. V was cut by 3 bases and J by 0 bases, with 5 bases left in between. The CDR3 is made up of 13 amino acids. The CDR3 DNA is TGTGCCAGCAGTTTGGGAGTGAACACTGAAGCTTTCTTT. Translating it yields CASSLGVNTEAFF.

The chain has TRBV15 and TRBJ2-7, with D possibly matching TRBD1 (6 bases). The V and J ends lost 6 bases and 2 bases respectively, with 14 bases between them. The CDR3 contains 14 residues. Germline V lookup: CDR1 LNHNV, CDR2 YYDKDF (reference sequence). CDR3 residues: CATSPTGDTYEQYF. CDR3 DNA sequence: TGTGCCACCAGTCCGACAGGAGATACCTACGAGCAGTACTTC.

Here the CDR3 reads CASSPLDRVWGSEQYF. DNA of the CDR3: TGTGCCAGCTCACCACTGGACAGGGTTTGGGGGTCGGAGCAGTACTTC. The rearrangement uses TRBV18 and TRBJ2-7; 8 nucleotides match TRBD1. Germline V gene lookup returns CDR1 KGHSH and CDR2 LQKENI. The junction had 12 bases not matched to a gene; V was cut back by 1 base and J by 7 bases. This CDR3 contains 16 residues.

In this sample, this clone turned up once. The chain combines TRBV6-4 with TRBJ2-2; TRBD2 might be the D (5 bases). V was cut by 4 bases and J by 7 bases, with 10 bases left in between. There are 13 residues in the CDR3. The germline CDR1 and CDR2 sequences are MRHNA and SNTAGT. CDR3 bases: TGTGCCAGCAGTGTGGACTTGTACGGGGAGCTGTTTTTT. It specifies CASSVDLYGELFF.

The chain recombines TRBV6-5 with TRBJ1-1; D is uncertain. From germline, CDR1 is MNHEY and CDR2 SVGAGI. The length of the CDR3 is 13 residues. Trimming took off 10 bases at V and 1 base at J, with 13 bases between the two ends. This CDR3 reads CATQYGSNTEAFF. CDR3 in DNA: TGTGCCACCCAATACGGGTCGAACACTGAAGCTTTCTTT.

The rearrangement uses TRBV4-1 and TRBJ2-3; D unresolved. Germline V gene data show CDR1 as MGHRA and CDR2 as YSYEKL. V was cut by 1 base and J by 2 bases, with 10 bases left in between. This CDR3 spans 15 amino acids. CDR3 protein: CASSQVVAFTDTQYF. Written as DNA, the CDR3 is TGCGCCAGCAGCCAAGTCGTGGCCTTCACAGATACGCAGTATTTT.

This rearrangement joins TRBV6-5 to TRBJ1-3; D unresolved. V lost 4 bases and J lost 2, with 6 bases in between. Germline assignment: CDR1 MNHEY and CDR2 SVGAGI. This CDR3 has 13 residues. As DNA, the CDR3 is TGTGCCAGCAGTTTAACAGCTGGAAACACCATATATTTT. Translated: CASSLTAGNTIYF.

This sequence joins TRBV29-1 and TRBJ2-7; 9 nucleotides agree with TRBD1. CDR1 and CDR2 from the germline V gene are SQVTM and ANQGSEA. V lost 4 bases to trimming and J lost 2 bases; unmatched junction nucleotides: 6. The CDR3 consists of 14 residues. CDR3 coding DNA: TGCAGCGTTGCACCGGGACAGGGCCCCTACGAGCAGTACTTC. This translates into CSVAPGQGPYEQYF.

This clone occurred a few times. The CDR3 DNA sequence: TGTGCCAGCAGCTTGTCGGAGATTGAGGATACGCAGTATTTT. Translating it yields CASSLSEIEDTQYF. The chain carries TRBV5-4 and TRBJ2-3; D gene unclear. V shed 1 base and J shed 6 bases, with 12 bases lying between them. This CDR3 has 14 amino acids. Per the germline V gene, CDR1 is SGHNT and CDR2 is YYREEE (reference sequence).

V usage is TRBV7-8 and J usage is TRBJ2-7; TRBD2 might be the D (6 bases). The V end lost 0 bases, the J end lost 2 bases, and 11 bases lay between the germline ends. Germline assignment: CDR1 SGHVS and CDR2 FQNEAQ. The CDR3 runs 15 residues. The CDR3 is CASSLAPGGAYEQYF. CDR3 bases: TGTGCCAGCAGCTTAGCCCCCGGGGGAGCCTACGAGCAGTACTTC.

The chain links TRBV27 to TRBJ1-5; unclear D gene. CDR1 and CDR2 (germline): MNHEY, SMNVEV (reference sequence). Trimming pared 3 bases from V and 6 bases from J, leaving 9 bases between. This CDR3 has 13 residues. The CDR3 protein is CASSFSAGQPQHF. The CDR3 nucleotides read TGTGCCAGCAGTTTCTCCGCGGGTCAGCCCCAGCATTTT.

The V call is TRBV5-1, the J call TRBJ2-3, with D tentatively TRBD2 (5 bases). This CDR3 is built from 13 residues. CDR1 is SGHRS, CDR2 YFSETQ, per germline. Trimming pared 2 bases from V and 6 bases from J, leaving 10 bases between. CDR3 amino acids: CASSLITRDTQYF. The CDR3 DNA follows: TGCGCCAGCAGCTTAATTACTAGGGATACGCAGTATTTT.

This chain uses TRBV28 with TRBJ2-1, with 8 bases fitting TRBD1. This CDR3 is built from 18 residues. V lost 5 bases to trimming and J lost 10 bases; unmatched junction nucleotides: 22. The germline V gene encodes CDR1 MDHEN and CDR2 SYDVKM. For the CDR3, the DNA is TGTGCCAGCAGTAGCCTTACGAACAGGGGGAGTGGAATTGGAGAGCAGTTCTTC. Protein sequence: CASSSLTNRGSGIGEQFF.

The chain has TRBV18 and TRBJ1-2; TRBD1 matches 9 bases. The CDR3 runs 17 residues. CDR1 KGHSH and CDR2 LQKENI come from the germline V gene. With 6 bases clipped from V and 4 bases from J, the junction kept 15 bases outside the gene matches. The CDR3 DNA is TGTGCCAGCTCGCTGGGCCAGGGACAGGGAACGGTCTATGGCTACACCTTC. It codes for CASSLGQGQGTVYGYTF.

This chain joins TRBV7-3 and TRBJ2-5; a weak D match, TRBD1 (5 bases). Germline CDR1 SGHTA, CDR2 FQGTGA. CDR3 length equals 15 residues. V was cut by 1 base and J by 5 bases, with 14 bases left in between. The CDR3 DNA reads TGTGCCAGCAGCTTAAGACCACAGGCCGGGGAGACCCAGTACTTC. This encodes CASSLRPQAGETQYF. Using reference TRBV7-3 and TRBJ2-5 for the parts outside the CDR3, the full variable domain is GAGVSQTPSNKVTEKGKYVELRCDPISGHTALYWYRQSLGQGPEFLIYFQGTGAADDSGLPNDRFFAVRPEGSVSTLKIQRTERGDSAVYLCASSLRPQAGETQYFGPGTRLLVL.

The CDR3 region has the DNA TGTGCCAGCAGCTTAAGCGGACGCTCAACCTACGAGCAGTACTTC. Translating it yields CASSLSGRSTYEQYF. The J gene is TRBJ2-7, the V gene TRBV2; D is possibly TRBD2 (5 bases). The germline V gene has CDR1 SNHLY and CDR2 FYNNEI. Between the trimmed V and J ends, which lost 6 bases and 2 bases, there was a span of 17 bases. The length of the CDR3 is 15 residues.

The chain carries TRBV15 and TRBJ2-5, with unresolved D. Per the germline V gene, CDR1 is LNHNV and CDR2 is YYDKDF (reference sequence). Trimming stripped 0 bases from V and 5 bases from J, with 4 bases between. The CDR3 extends over 12 amino acids. CDR3 loop: CATSRDRETQYF. In nucleotides, the CDR3 is TGTGCCACCAGCAGAGATCGGGAGACCCAGTACTTC.

The chain recombines TRBV28 with TRBJ1-3; tentative D call: TRBD1 (6 bases). V was clipped by 6 bases and J by 0 bases, with 18 bases between them. The germline V gene encodes CDR1 MDHEN and CDR2 SYDVKM. This CDR3 is 17 amino acids long. The CDR3 is CASSTPSQGYSGNTIYF. In DNA form, the CDR3 reads TGTGCCAGCAGCACGCCTTCACAGGGATACTCTGGAAACACCATATATTTT.

The V and J genes are TRBV5-1 and TRBJ2-7; TRBD1 matches at 10 bases. Trimming cost V 3 bases and J 7 bases; bases outside gene matches: 7. The CDR3 spans 14 residues. Germline CDR1 and CDR2: SGHRS and YFSETQ. This chain's CDR3 is CASSSGTGVEEQYF. The DNA of the CDR3 is TGCGCCAGCAGCTCGGGGACAGGGGTTGAGGAGCAGTACTTC.

V gene TRBV9 combines with J gene TRBJ1-3; D call uncertain. V was trimmed by 4 bases and J by 7 bases, leaving 12 bases between them. CDR1 SGDLS and CDR2 YYNGEE come from the germline V gene. This CDR3 spans 13 amino acids. CDR3 in DNA: TGTGCCAGCAGCTCACCTAGCGGGAACACCATATATTTT. It codes for CASSSPSGNTIYF.

This sequence joins TRBV5-6 and TRBJ2-6; D perhaps matches TRBD1 (6 bases). Germline-derived CDR1 and CDR2 are SGHDT and YYEEEE. The ends were cut back, 1 base at V and 12 bases at J, with 17 bases in the middle. The CDR3 spans 15 residues. DNA of the CDR3: TGTGCCAGCAGCTTGCCGACCACCACAGGGAGCGTCCTGACTTTC. Amino acid sequence: CASSLPTTTGSVLTF.

The V call is TRBV6-6, the J call TRBJ1-1, with TRBD1 matching over 7 bases. Germline loops: CDR1 MNHNY, CDR2 SVGAGI (reference sequence). V gave up 2 bases and J gave up 1 base; unmatched junction bases: 4. This CDR3 spans 15 amino acids. CDR3 protein: CASSYQGQSNTEAFF. The CDR3 nucleotides read TGTGCCAGCAGTTACCAGGGACAGTCGAACACTGAAGCTTTCTTT.

This clone has more than one count but fewer than ten. The chain has TRBV6-5 and TRBJ2-1; 9 bases fit TRBD1. The ends lost 5 bases at V and 9 bases at J; junction bases unmatched: 8. The CDR3 contains 14 residues. CDR1 is MNHEY and CDR2 is SVGAGI in the germline V gene. CDR3 sequence: CASSGTGTVSEQFF. The CDR3 nucleotides read TGTGCCAGCAGTGGGACAGGGACGGTTAGTGAGCAGTTCTTC.

The genes are TRBV7-9 and TRBJ1-2; tentative D call: TRBD1 (5 bases). The germline V gene has CDR1 SEHNR and CDR2 FQNEAQ (reference sequence). V lost 5 bases to trimming and J lost 4 bases, with 11 bases between them. The CDR3 loop spans 13 amino acids. CDR3 loop: CASSRRGGYGYTF. The CDR3 bases are TGTGCCAGCAGCCGTAGGGGAGGCTATGGCTACACCTTC.

This sequence joins TRBV5-4 and TRBJ2-5, with 7 nucleotides matching TRBD1. Germline CDR1 reads SGHNT; CDR2 reads YYREEE (reference sequence). The CDR3 consists of 15 residues. The V segment lost 4 bases and the J segment 5 bases; nucleotides outside the gene matches: 11. The CDR3: CASSGARQGEETQYF. CDR3 nucleotide sequence: TGTGCCAGCAGCGGAGCGAGACAGGGTGAGGAGACCCAGTACTTC.

This chain uses TRBV28 with TRBJ2-5, with D possibly being TRBD1 (6 bases). There are 12 residues in the CDR3. CDR1 MDHEN and CDR2 SYDVKM come from the germline V gene. V lost 1 base and J 13 bases, leaving 13 bases between the germline ends. The CDR3: CASSLLRDTWYF. The CDR3 DNA reads as TGTGCCAGCAGTTTATTACGGGACACCTGGTACTTC.

The rearrangement joins TRBV23-1 to TRBJ1-2, with 8 bases aligning to TRBD1. TRBV23-1 is sorted into the ORF group, with uncertain function. V shed 2 bases, J shed 1 base, and the junction held 12 bases outside the gene matches. The CDR3 extends over 18 amino acids. The CDR3 region has the DNA TGCGCCAGCAGTCAAACCCCTTTAGACAGGGGCCGTAACTATGGCTACACCTTC. Translating gives CASSQTPLDRGRNYGYTF.